This passage covers 13 T cell receptor beta chains from one sample sequenced in a study of CD8 T cells in ankylosing spondylitis. TCRdb passed the 5' RACE reads through MiXCR, listing each CDR3 protein once. The table lists about 36,000 distinct CDR3 sequences, 4.5% to 6% of them singletons, with approximately 12% in the top ten. The source material was blood, either unsorted or a sorted T cell fraction (not recorded which). The receptors shown here come from a male donor with ankylosing spondylitis or in good health (not recorded which).

This clonotype was observed at least ten times. The chain links TRBV5-5 to TRBJ1-1, with unresolved D. The germline V and J ends were trimmed by 0 bases and 6 bases, with 6 bases remaining between them. The CDR3 totals 12 residues. The germline gives CDR1 SGHKS, CDR2 YYEKEE (reference sequence). The CDR3 bases are TGTGCCAGCAGCTTGGGGGCTGCTGAAGCTTTCTTT. Protein sequence: CASSLGAAEAFF.

This clonotype was counted many times. The chain has TRBV11-2 and TRBJ2-5; TRBD2 matches at 9 bases. Germline CDR1 reads SGHAT; CDR2 reads FQNNGV. The ends lost 3 bases at V and 4 bases at J; junction bases unmatched: 9. This CDR3 is built from 16 residues. CDR3 region: CASSFLGAGGGETQYF. For the CDR3, the DNA is TGTGCCAGCAGCTTTTTGGGAGCGGGGGGTGGAGAGACCCAGTACTTC.

This clonotype has at least ten counts. The CDR3 DNA is TGTGCCACCAGTGAGAAGACTAGCGTCGAGACCCAGTACTTC. Translation: CATSEKTSVETQYF. The V call is TRBV24-1, the J call TRBJ2-5, with 8 bases fitting TRBD2. J gave up 5 bases and V 4 bases, and 5 bases lay outside the gene matches. There are 14 residues in the CDR3. The germline V gene encodes CDR1 KGHDR and CDR2 SFDVKD.

In this sample, this clonotype turned up many times. The rearrangement uses TRBV20-1 and TRBJ2-7, with unresolved D. V lost 4 bases and J lost 10, with 17 bases in between. The length of the CDR3 is 12 residues. The germline CDR1 and CDR2 sequences are DFQATT and SNEGSKA (reference sequence). The CDR3 coding sequence is TGCAGTGCTAAACCGATTGCCTCTGGACAGTACTTC. Encoded protein: CSAKPIASGQYF.

The table lists this clonotype with many counts. The V gene is TRBV10-3, the J gene TRBJ1-6; D call uncertain. Germline CDR1 is ENHRY and CDR2 is SYGVKD. The germline V and J ends were trimmed by 3 bases and 0 bases, with 6 bases remaining between them. The CDR3 is 15 residues long. In DNA form, the CDR3 reads TGTGCCATCAGTGAATCCGCCTCCTATAATTCACCCCTCCACTTT. Protein sequence: CAISESASYNSPLHF.

This clonotype was observed many times. The rearrangement uses TRBV7-2 and TRBJ1-2; D call uncertain. This CDR3 has 13 amino acids. From germline, CDR1 is SGHTA and CDR2 FQGNSA. Trimming left V 4 bases short and J 7 bases short, with 13 bases between. For the CDR3, the DNA is TGTGCCAGCAGCTCCCTAGGTCCCGGTGGCTACACCTTC. Protein: CASSSLGPGGYTF.

Many counts were recorded for this clonotype. J is TRBJ1-1 and V is TRBV5-1; D is unresolved. Germline CDR1 reads SGHRS; CDR2 reads YFSETQ. The CDR3 contains 14 residues. Trimming pared 3 bases from V and 1 base from J, leaving 10 bases between. The CDR3, as DNA: TGCGCCAGCAGCTCCCGGACGGGGAACACTGAAGCTTTCTTT. Encoded protein: CASSSRTGNTEAFF. Full variable domain (remainder filled in from reference TRBV5-1 and TRBJ1-1): KAGVTQTPRYLIKTRGQQVTLSCSPISGHRSVSWYQQTPGQGLQFLFEYFSETQRNKGNFPGRFSGRQFSNSRSEMNVSTLELGDSALYLCASSSRTGNTEAFFGQGTRLTVV.

This clonotype was observed many times. The genes are TRBV28 and TRBJ2-3; TRBD2 matches at 7 bases. Germline CDR1 is MDHEN and CDR2 is SYDVKM. The CDR3 runs 15 residues. Unmatched junction bases numbered 8, after V lost 3 bases and J lost 5 bases. The CDR3 nucleotides read TGTGCCAGCAGTTTTCCCGGGGAGGGCGTAGATACGCAGTATTTT. Its protein is CASSFPGEGVDTQYF.

This clonotype appeared many times. V is TRBV7-9 and J is TRBJ2-1; D possibly uses TRBD1 or TRBD2 (5 bases each). CDR1 SEHNR and CDR2 FQNEAQ come from the germline V gene (reference sequence). The CDR3 extends over 15 amino acids. With 10 bases removed from V and 8 bases from J, the gap between germline ends came to 24 bases. The CDR3 is CAITLTAEILDEQFF. The CDR3 nucleotides are TGTGCCATAACTTTGACAGCGGAGATCTTAGATGAGCAGTTCTTC.

The sample holds many counts of this clonotype. The chain has TRBV6-1 and TRBJ2-2, with TRBD2 as a possible D gene (5 bases). Germline values: CDR1 MNHNS, CDR2 SASEGT. The CDR3 extends over 14 amino acids. Deletions cut 5 bases from V and 7 bases from J, with 14 bases between. The CDR3 reads CASSRGTGGGELFF. CDR3 sequence (DNA): TGTGCCAGCAGTCGGGGAACTGGAGGCGGGGAGCTGTTTTTT.

At least ten counts were recorded for this clonotype. V gene TRBV3-1 combines with J gene TRBJ2-7; the match to TRBD1 covers 7 bases. CDR1 LGHDT and CDR2 YNNKEL come from the germline V gene (reference sequence). The CDR3 runs to 15 residues. Trimming removed 5 bases from V and 2 bases from J; junction bases left unmatched: 9. In nucleotides, the CDR3 is TGTGCCAGCAGCTTGTGGACAGGCGACGCCTACGAGCAGTACTTC. Translated: CASSLWTGDAYEQYF.

This clonotype was recorded at least ten times. A clone one base away is much larger, so this may be a read error. This chain links TRBV20-1 with TRBJ2-7; perhaps TRBD2 as D (5 bases). The CDR3 is 11 residues long. V lost 5 bases and J 7 bases, leaving 12 bases between the germline ends. Germline V gives CDR1 DFQATT, CDR2 SNEGSKA (reference sequence). CDR3 DNA: TGCAGTGCTGCCCCGAGGGCTGAGCAGTACTTC. It is translated as CSAAPRAEQYF.

This clonotype was observed at least ten times. This chain links TRBV28 with TRBJ2-7, with a possible D match to TRBD2 (6 bases). The CDR3 contains 14 residues. Trimming removed 11 bases from V and 5 bases from J, with 22 bases in between. Germline V gives CDR1 MDHEN, CDR2 SYDVKM. The CDR3 DNA reads TGTGCCGGGGGGACGGCGTCGTTGAACAACGAGCAGTACTTC. This gives the protein CAGGTASLNNEQYF.